This passage covers 21 T cell receptor beta chains from one sample sequenced in a study of T cell responses to AZD1222 COVID-19 vaccine. Using immunoSEQ multiplex PCR, the repertoire was profiled, and TCRdb retains in-frame clones only, with some absent. The sample yields about 190,000 clones, about 90% seen once. The sample in question was peripheral blood, obtained on day 0 of MenACWY control vaccination. These TCRs come from an adult in good health.

This chain links TRBV21-1 with TRBJ1-1. TRBV21-1 is marked as a pseudogene. This CDR3 is built from 17 residues. The CDR3 sequence is CASSKVSHGGGNTEAFF. The CDR3 region has the DNA TGTGCCAGCAGCAAAGTTTCGCACGGTGGGGGGAACACTGAAGCTTTCTTT.

The chain is built from TRBV30 and TRBJ2-1; D possibly uses TRBD1 or TRBD2 (5 bases each). Germline V gives CDR1 GTSNPN, CDR2 SVGIG (reference sequence). CDR3 length: 17 amino acids. Trimming took 0 bases from V and 0 from J, leaving 15 bases between them. The CDR3 loop reads CAWSVTDRDVSYNEQFF. CDR3 coding DNA: TGTGCCTGGAGTGTAACGGACCGGGACGTCTCCTACAATGAGCAGTTCTTC.

This rearrangement joins TRBV4-3 to TRBJ1-5; 10 positions agree with TRBD1. The CDR3 is made up of 15 amino acids. Trimming cost V 4 bases and J 5 bases; bases outside gene matches: 5. Germline-derived CDR1 and CDR2 are LGHNA and YSLEER. The CDR3 bases are TGCGCCAGCAGCCGGGACAGGGGCTTGGATCAGCCCCAGCATTTT. Encoded protein: CASSRDRGLDQPQHF.

In this sample, this clone turned up once. The V and J genes are TRBV24-1 and TRBJ2-1; 7 nucleotides agree with TRBD1. Per germline, CDR1 KGHDR and CDR2 SFDVKD. V dropped 3 bases and J dropped 9; count of bases not matched to a gene: 10. The length of the CDR3 is 15 residues. The CDR3 is CATSDAGTATGEQFF. DNA of the CDR3: TGTGCCACCAGTGATGCCGGGACAGCCACGGGTGAGCAGTTCTTC.

The chain uses TRBV14 and TRBJ2-7; TRBD2 might be the D (5 bases). Trimming took off 6 bases at V and 3 bases at J, with 12 bases between the two ends. CDR1 is SGHDN and CDR2 is FVKESK in the germline V gene. This CDR3 contains 13 residues. In nucleotides, the CDR3 is TGTGCCAGCAGTCACCTTCGGGACTACGAGCAGTACTTC. It encodes CASSHLRDYEQYF.

The chain combines TRBV11-2 with TRBJ2-7, with unresolved D. CDR1 SGHAT and CDR2 FQNNGV come from the germline V gene. V lost 4 bases to trimming and J lost 5 bases, with 6 bases between them. The CDR3 spans 11 residues. CDR3 protein: CASSSYHEQYF. For the CDR3, the DNA is TGTGCCAGCAGCTCCTATCACGAGCAGTACTTC.

V and J are TRBV28 and TRBJ2-5; D is possibly TRBD2 (6 bases). The CDR3 spans 14 residues. Trimming pared 6 bases from V and 1 base from J, leaving 12 bases between. CDR1 and CDR2 (germline): MDHEN, SYDVKM. CDR3 nucleotide sequence: TGTGCCAGCAGCCCGGGACTGTTCCAAGAGACCCAGTACTTC. It is translated as CASSPGLFQETQYF.

The CDR3 here is CASTLLAQETQYF. The CDR3 bases are TGTGCCAGCACCCTACTAGCGCAGGAGACCCAGTACTTC. This sequence joins TRBV11-2 and TRBJ2-5; 7 bases agree with TRBD2. This CDR3 spans 13 amino acids. The V and J ends lost 7 bases and 5 bases, in that order; junction bases with no gene match: 7. Looked up from germline, CDR1 is SGHAT and CDR2 is FQNNGV.

DNA of the CDR3: TGCGCCAGCAGCCATCCCCCTGGGACCCACCTCCCCAATGGCTACACCTTC. Protein: CASSHPPGTHLPNGYTF. The chain carries TRBV4-1 and TRBJ1-2; the D gene is possibly TRBD1 (5 bases). In germline, CDR1 is MGHRA, CDR2 YSYEKL. Trimming removed 3 bases at V and 6 bases at J, with 23 bases between. The CDR3 runs 17 residues.

J is TRBJ2-2 and V is TRBV6-5; D gene uncertain. Trimming left V 6 bases short and J 6 bases short, with 8 bases between. The V gene's germline CDR1 is MNHEY and CDR2 SVGAGI. The CDR3 is made up of 12 amino acids. The CDR3 here is CASSSTAGELFF. The CDR3 region has the DNA TGTGCCAGCAGCTCTACAGCCGGGGAGCTGTTTTTT.

In DNA form, the CDR3 reads TGTGCCAGTAGTCTTCAAGGGGGCCCCAATCAGCCCCAGCATTTT. Translation gives CASSLQGGPNQPQHF. The chain is built from TRBV19 and TRBJ1-5, with 7 bases fitting TRBD1. V was pared by 5 bases and J by 3 bases, with 7 bases of the junction left unmatched. From germline, CDR1 is LNHDA and CDR2 SQIVND (reference sequence). The CDR3 consists of 15 residues. The full variable domain, completed using reference TRBV19 and TRBJ1-5, is DGGITQSPKYLFRKEGQNVTLSCEQNLNHDAMYWYRQDPGQGLRLIYYSQIVNDFQKGDIAEGYSVSREKKESFPLTVTSAQKNPTAFYLCASSLQGGPNQPQHFGDGTRLSIL.

The V and J genes are TRBV11-2 and TRBJ2-6, with D possibly being TRBD1 (6 bases). CDR3 length: 18 amino acids. V lost 5 bases to trimming and J lost 4 bases, with 21 bases between them. The germline CDR1 and CDR2 sequences are SGHAT and FQNNGV. CDR3 nucleotide sequence: TGTGCCAGCAGCGCGCGACCAGGGGCCACGGGGGGGGCCAACGTCCTGACTTTC. It translates to CASSARPGATGGANVLTF.

The V and J genes are TRBV11-2 and TRBJ2-1; no clear D. V lost 2 bases, J lost 10 bases, and 9 bases lay in between. CDR1 and CDR2 (germline): SGHAT, FQNNGV. CDR3 length: 12 residues. CDR3 protein: CASSLWLAEQFF. The CDR3 bases are TGTGCCAGCAGCTTATGGCTTGCGGAGCAGTTCTTC.

This clone was seen only a few times. The chain recombines TRBV4-2 with TRBJ1-3; 7 bases are shared with TRBD1. CDR1 and CDR2 (germline): LGHNA, YNFKEQ. The ends lost 0 bases at V and 0 bases at J; junction bases unmatched: 17. The CDR3 has 21 amino acids. In DNA form, the CDR3 reads TGTGCCAGCAGCCAAGAAGCGTTGGCAGGGGGACGATCCAGCTCTGGAAACACCATATATTTT. Its translation: CASSQEALAGGRSSSGNTIYF.

The chain's CDR3 is CASSYSLAGGRELFF. The DNA of the CDR3 is TGTGCCAGCAGTTACTCGCTAGCGGGGGGTAGGGAGCTGTTTTTT. The chain joins TRBV6-5 to TRBJ2-2, with 11 bases aligning to TRBD2. This CDR3 is built from 15 residues. J lost 9 bases, V lost 0 bases, and 3 bases had no gene match. Germline values: CDR1 MNHEY, CDR2 SVGAGI.

This sequence joins TRBV5-1 and TRBJ2-3, with 8 bases identical to TRBD1. V was clipped by 4 bases and J by 5 bases; unmatched bases: 6. CDR3 length: 14 residues. CDR1 and CDR2 from the germline V gene are SGHRS and YFSETQ. The CDR3 region has the DNA TGCGCCAGCAGCCCGGACAGGGCCAGAGATACGCAGTATTTT. Translation gives CASSPDRARDTQYF. Drawing the rest from reference TRBV5-1 and TRBJ2-3, the complete variable domain is KAGVTQTPRYLIKTRGQQVTLSCSPISGHRSVSWYQQTPGQGLQFLFEYFSETQRNKGNFPGRFSGRQFSNSRSEMNVSTLELGDSALYLCASSPDRARDTQYFGPGTRLTVL.

V and J are TRBV6-1 and TRBJ1-1, with TRBD1 matching 8 bases. This CDR3 has 18 residues. The J segment lost 3 bases and the V segment lost 3 bases, leaving 15 bases of the junction unmatched. Germline CDR1 MNHNS, CDR2 SASEGT. CDR3 nucleotides: TGTGCCAGCAGTGACACCACTGAAGACAGGGGTTGGGACACTGAAGCTTTCTTT. Encoded protein: CASSDTTEDRGWDTEAFF.

The table lists this clone with a count of one. The chain has TRBV3-1 (or the pseudogene TRBV3-2) and TRBJ1-6, with TRBD1 matching over 7 bases. This CDR3 region has 15 residues. J lost 7 bases, V lost 0 bases, and 3 bases had no gene match. Germline CDR1 reads LGHDT; CDR2 reads YNNKEL (reference sequence). Here the CDR3 reads CASSQDQGVNSPLHF. The DNA of the CDR3 is TGTGCCAGCAGCCAAGATCAGGGGGTCAATTCACCCCTCCACTTT.

The rearrangement joins TRBV11-2 to TRBJ2-7, with a tentative D call TRBD2 (6 bases). This CDR3 contains 14 residues. V was trimmed by 6 bases and J by 2 bases, leaving 14 bases between them. Germline CDR1 and CDR2: SGHAT and FQNNGV. The chain's CDR3 is CASREGYGPYEQYF. CDR3 bases: TGTGCCAGCAGGGAGGGGTACGGACCCTACGAGCAGTACTTC. The variable domain in full, with the rest retrieved from reference TRBV11-2 and TRBJ2-7, is EAGVAQSPRYKIIEKRQSVAFWCNPISGHATLYWYQQILGQGPKLLIQFQNNGVVDDSQLPKDRFSAERLKGVDSTLKIQPAKLEDSAVYLCASREGYGPYEQYFGPGTRLTVT.

The V and J genes are TRBV19 and TRBJ1-2; unclear D gene. This CDR3 comprises 15 residues. Germline V gives CDR1 LNHDA, CDR2 SQIVND (reference sequence). Trimming left V 3 bases short and J 3 bases short, with 14 bases between. CDR3 sequence: CASSMGSQQDYGYTF. Written as DNA, the CDR3 is TGTGCCAGTAGTATGGGATCCCAGCAAGACTATGGCTACACCTTC.

The V call is TRBV7-2, the J call TRBJ2-1; TRBD1 matches at 7 bases. Unmatched junction bases numbered 12, after V lost 1 base and J lost 0 bases. The CDR3 has 19 residues. Germline CDR1 and CDR2: SGHTA and FQGNSA. The CDR3 is CASSLGGNLTGASYNEQFF. CDR3 nucleotide sequence: TGTGCCAGCAGCTTAGGGGGTAACTTAACAGGGGCCTCCTACAATGAGCAGTTCTTC.